The 27 T cell receptor beta chains presented below share a single source sample, sequenced in a study of blood T cell repertoires in COVID-19. Libraries were prepared by immunoSEQ multiplex PCR; TCRdb keeps only in-frame clonotypes and omits some of them. The profile shows 270,000 or so clones, 86% of them singletons. The specimen sequenced was peripheral blood. The receptors originated from a woman aged 30 to 39 with COVID-19, enrolled during active disease.

This CDR3 reads CASSPSGNEKLFF. CDR3 coding DNA: TGTGCCAGCAGCCCGTCGGGTAATGAAAAACTGTTTTTT. The chain couples TRBV11-2 to TRBJ1-4; the D is unclear. CDR1 SGHAT and CDR2 FQNNGV come from the germline V gene. Between the trimmed V and J ends, which lost 5 bases and 4 bases, there was a span of 8 bases. There are 13 residues in the CDR3.

This sequence joins TRBV10-2 and TRBJ2-7, with 8 bases matching TRBD1. CDR1 is WSHSY and CDR2 is SAAADI in the germline V gene. The CDR3 extends over 15 amino acids. V shed 0 bases, J shed 3 bases, and the junction held 4 bases outside the gene matches. CDR3 amino acids: CASSESNRGIYEQYF. In nucleotides, the CDR3 is TGCGCCAGCAGTGAGTCTAACAGGGGGATCTACGAGCAGTACTTC.

The chain joins TRBV19 to TRBJ1-5; 7 bases line up with TRBD1. The CDR3 covers 15 residues. CDR1 LNHDA and CDR2 SQIVND come from the germline V gene (reference sequence). Trimming took 5 bases from V and 0 from J; bases not matched to a gene: 4. The chain's CDR3 is CASSPQGYSNQPQHF. In DNA form, the CDR3 reads TGTGCCAGTAGTCCACAGGGGTATAGCAATCAGCCCCAGCATTTT. Complete variable domain (other parts from reference TRBV19 and TRBJ1-5): DGGITQSPKYLFRKEGQNVTLSCEQNLNHDAMYWYRQDPGQGLRLIYYSQIVNDFQKGDIAEGYSVSREKKESFPLTVTSAQKNPTAFYLCASSPQGYSNQPQHFGDGTRLSIL.

The chain couples TRBV15 to TRBJ2-6; D gene uncertain. CDR3 length equals 16 residues. The V end was cut by 0 bases, the J end by 3 bases, with 9 bases between. Germline CDR1 reads LNHNV; CDR2 reads YYDKDF (reference sequence). CDR3 region: CATSRDGPSGANVLTF. Written as DNA, the CDR3 is TGTGCCACCAGCAGAGACGGCCCTAGTGGGGCCAACGTCCTGACTTTC.

CDR3 amino acids: CASSLRGPLNEQYF. CDR3 nucleotide sequence: TGTGCCAGCAGTTTAAGGGGCCCCTTGAACGAGCAGTACTTC. This chain uses TRBV27 with TRBJ2-7; tentative D call: TRBD1 (5 bases). Trimming took off 2 bases at V and 5 bases at J, with 13 bases between the two ends. CDR3 length: 14 residues. Germline assignment: CDR1 MNHEY and CDR2 SMNVEV (reference sequence).

This chain uses TRBV5-6 with TRBJ1-2; D is ambiguous. Germline V gene sequence: CDR1 SGHDT, CDR2 YYEEEE. With 2 bases removed from V and 5 bases from J, the gap between germline ends came to 10 bases. This CDR3 has 13 residues. CDR3 sequence: CASSFSQKYGYTF. CDR3 nucleotide sequence: TGTGCCAGCAGCTTTTCCCAGAAATATGGCTACACCTTC.

The chain employs TRBV13 and TRBJ2-7; D might be TRBD2 (5 bases). The CDR3 contains 15 residues. Germline CDR1 and CDR2: PRHDT and FYEKMQ (reference sequence). Trimming took 5 bases from V and 2 from J, leaving 16 bases between them. CDR3 DNA: TGTGCCAGCAGCCAACCCGTCGGGGAGACCTACGAGCAGTACTTC. The encoded protein is CASSQPVGETYEQYF.

This clone was found once. The chain has TRBV2 and TRBJ1-1; possible D gene TRBD1, 5 bases. The CDR3 spans 12 residues. Looked up from germline, CDR1 is SNHLY and CDR2 is FYNNEI. V lost 6 bases and J 13 bases, leaving 18 bases between the germline ends. The CDR3 nucleotides read TGTGCCAGCAGCCTTAGTAGGGGTAGCGGTTTCTTT. It codes for CASSLSRGSGFF.

The rearrangement joins TRBV7-6 to TRBJ2-7; perhaps TRBD2 as D (7 bases). CDR1 is SGHVS, CDR2 FNYEAQ, per germline. Trimming cost V 1 base and J 4 bases, with 14 bases left between them. This CDR3 contains 15 residues. In DNA form, the CDR3 reads TGTGCCAGCAGCTTAGACTTAGGGGGGGGATACGAGCAGTACTTC. Translating gives CASSLDLGGGYEQYF.

The chain couples TRBV27 to TRBJ1-2; tentative D call: TRBD1 (6 bases). V gave up 10 bases and J gave up 7 bases, with 28 bases separating them. Germline V gives CDR1 MNHEY, CDR2 SMNVEV (reference sequence). This CDR3 is 16 amino acids long. The CDR3 protein is CATTSLMVRGVSGYTF. The DNA for the CDR3 is TGTGCCACGACGTCGTTGATGGTCAGGGGAGTGTCTGGCTACACCTTC.

The chain couples TRBV4-1 to TRBJ2-7, with unresolved D. Germline CDR1 MGHRA, CDR2 YSYEKL. V gave up 8 bases and J gave up 3 bases, with 17 bases separating them. The CDR3 runs to 14 residues. The DNA for the CDR3 is TGCGCCAGCCCTGGCTCCAGGCGCCTCTACGAGCAGTACTTC. Residues: CASPGSRRLYEQYF.

This chain joins TRBV27 and TRBJ2-1; 10 positions agree with TRBD2. This CDR3 is built from 18 residues. Germline values: CDR1 MNHEY, CDR2 SMNVEV (reference sequence). Trimming took 2 bases from V and 0 from J; bases not matched to a gene: 7. CDR3 sequence (DNA): TGTGCCAGCAGTTTACGTCTAGCGGGGGCAAGCTCCTACAATGAGCAGTTCTTC. It yields the protein CASSLRLAGASSYNEQFF.

V usage is TRBV6-5 and J usage is TRBJ2-7, with 9 bases aligning to TRBD1. V shed 10 bases, J shed 2 bases, and the junction held 6 bases outside the gene matches. Germline V gives CDR1 MNHEY, CDR2 SVGAGI. There are 13 residues in the CDR3. CDR3 bases: TGTGCCACTTCCGGGACAGGGCCCTACGAGCAGTACTTC. It encodes CATSGTGPYEQYF.

The V call is TRBV4-1, the J call TRBJ2-5; 8 nucleotides agree with TRBD2. Germline-derived CDR1 and CDR2 are MGHRA and YSYEKL. This CDR3 comprises 15 residues. Germline trimming cut 1 base from V and 4 bases from J; bases unmatched to any gene: 5. The CDR3 here is CASSQVGTRGETQYF. CDR3 nucleotide sequence: TGCGCCAGCAGCCAAGTGGGGACTAGGGGAGAGACCCAGTACTTC.

V and J are TRBV5-5 and TRBJ1-6; D gene uncertain. The CDR3 extends over 13 amino acids. V shed 1 base and J shed 6 bases, with 5 bases lying between them. Germline CDR1 and CDR2: SGHKS and YYEKEE (reference sequence). This CDR3 reads CASSLLLNSPLHF. The CDR3 region has the DNA TGTGCCAGCAGCTTGCTCCTTAATTCACCCCTCCACTTT.

The gene calls are TRBV2 and TRBJ1-2; no clear D. This CDR3 comprises 13 residues. Germline V gives CDR1 SNHLY, CDR2 FYNNEI. Trimming pared 6 bases from V and 3 bases from J, leaving 11 bases between. The CDR3 reads CASRPGSDYGYTF. For the CDR3, the DNA is TGTGCCAGCAGACCCGGGAGTGACTATGGCTACACCTTC.

The rearrangement joins TRBV7-8 to TRBJ2-7; TRBD2 matches at 9 bases. The J segment lost 3 bases and the V segment lost 1 base, leaving 4 bases of the junction unmatched. From germline, CDR1 is SGHVS and CDR2 FQNEAQ. The CDR3 is made up of 15 amino acids. CDR3 sequence reads: CASSLVAGARYEQYF. CDR3 nucleotide sequence: TGTGCCAGCAGCTTAGTAGCGGGAGCACGCTACGAGCAGTACTTC.

The chain couples TRBV21-1 to TRBJ2-3; the DNA was not used to check the table's D call, TRBD2. TRBV21-1 is reported as a pseudogene. CDR3 size: 16 residues. Here the CDR3 reads CASSKNGGSSTDTQYF. In DNA, the CDR3 is TGTGCCAGCAGCAAAAATGGGGGGAGTAGCACAGATACGCAGTATTTT.

The J gene is TRBJ1-6, the V gene TRBV7-9, with a tentative D call TRBD1 (5 bases). CDR3 length: 15 residues. The ends were cut back, 2 bases at V and 9 bases at J, with 14 bases in the middle. Per the germline V gene, CDR1 is SEHNR and CDR2 is FQNEAQ (reference sequence). The CDR3 nucleotides are TGTGCCAGCAGCTTAAAGGAAGGGGTTATTTCACCCCTCCACTTT. Residues: CASSLKEGVISPLHF.

This clone was observed a single time. This CDR3 is CATRKTGDRDTEAFF. CDR3 nucleotide sequence: TGTGCCACCAGGAAAACAGGGGATCGCGACACTGAAGCTTTCTTT. The gene calls are TRBV15 and TRBJ1-1; the match to TRBD1 covers 7 bases. The CDR3 consists of 15 residues. The V gene's germline CDR1 is LNHNV and CDR2 YYDKDF (reference sequence). J was trimmed by 3 bases and V by 6 bases; bases with no gene match: 10.

The CDR3 region has the DNA TGTGCCAGCAGTCTGGGGACAGGGGGCTGGTATGGCTACACCTTC. Amino acids: CASSLGTGGWYGYTF. The rearrangement links TRBV27 to TRBJ1-2; TRBD1 matches at 12 bases. V shed 5 bases, J shed 5 bases, and the junction held 6 bases outside the gene matches. The V gene's germline CDR1 is MNHEY and CDR2 SMNVEV (reference sequence). CDR3 length: 15 residues.

The chain recombines TRBV9 with TRBJ1-1; 7 positions match TRBD1. Per germline, CDR1 SGDLS and CDR2 YYNGEE. There are 14 residues in the CDR3. The V and J ends lost 4 bases and 1 base, in that order; junction bases with no gene match: 4. CDR3 DNA sequence: TGTGCCAGCAGCCTTAGGGGGCCGAACACTGAAGCTTTCTTT. Its protein is CASSLRGPNTEAFF.

This clone was seen once. CDR3 DNA: TGTGCCAGCAGCTCGGGGTTGGACATTCAGTACTTC. As protein: CASSSGLDIQYF. The chain couples TRBV28 to TRBJ2-4; perhaps TRBD2 as D (5 bases). Trimming took off 6 bases at V and 8 bases at J, with 11 bases between the two ends. The length of the CDR3 is 12 residues. CDR1 and CDR2 from the germline V gene are MDHEN and SYDVKM.

This sequence joins TRBV5-6 and TRBJ1-2, with 7 bases aligning to TRBD1. V lost 4 bases, J lost 4 bases, and 10 bases stayed unmatched. The length of the CDR3 is 15 residues. In germline, CDR1 is SGHDT, CDR2 YYEEEE. CDR3 in amino acids: CASSGGTGQIYGYTF. CDR3 DNA: TGTGCCAGCAGCGGGGGAACGGGACAGATCTATGGCTACACCTTC. The complete variable domain, with remaining parts taken from reference TRBV5-6 and TRBJ1-2, reads DAGVTQSPTHLIKTRGQQVTLRCSPKSGHDTVSWYQQALGQGPQFIFQYYEEEERQRGNFPDRFSGHQFPNYSSELNVNALLLGDSALYLCASSGGTGQIYGYTFGSGTRLTVV.

This clone was seen a single time. This chain joins TRBV18 and TRBJ1-2; D call uncertain. V shed 2 bases and J shed 2 bases, with 12 bases lying between them. Germline V gene sequence: CDR1 KGHSH, CDR2 LQKENI. The CDR3 has 15 residues. CDR3 nucleotide sequence: TGTGCCAGCTCACCAAATTCTAGAAGGAACTATGGCTACACCTTC. Translation gives CASSPNSRRNYGYTF.

This rearrangement joins TRBV3-1 (or the pseudogene TRBV3-2) to TRBJ2-5; D remains unclear. Per the germline V gene, CDR1 is LGHDT and CDR2 is YNNKEL (reference sequence). CDR3 length: 14 residues. Trimming pared 0 bases from V and 5 bases from J, leaving 10 bases between. The chain's CDR3 is CASSQDQVRETQYF. CDR3 sequence (DNA): TGTGCCAGCAGCCAAGATCAAGTGCGGGAGACCCAGTACTTC.

The CDR3 loop is CASSEPGGTEAFF. The CDR3 coding sequence is TGTGCCAGCAGTGAGCCAGGGGGCACTGAAGCTTTCTTT. J is TRBJ1-1 and V is TRBV6-1, with TRBD1 matching over 7 bases. Germline CDR1 reads MNHNS; CDR2 reads SASEGT. The CDR3 has 13 amino acids. J was trimmed by 4 bases and V by 3 bases; bases with no gene match: 2.